Listed below are T cell receptor beta chains from one sample, sequenced in a study of blood T cell repertoires in COVID-19. Produced via immunoSEQ multiplex PCR; TCRdb's table is partial and in-frame only. The data show some 190,000 clones, roughly 90% seen once. Sequencing was done on a sample of peripheral blood. The receptors were gathered from a man between 18 and 29 years old with active or convalescent COVID-19. The CDR3 runs from the conserved cysteine through the conserved F or W. D genes are given only for firm matches. Only part of the rows carry a size: once, few, many, or a class if the clone is expanded.

v_gene	j_gene	d_gene	abundance	CDR3nt	CDR3aa
TRBV12-5	TRBJ1-1	NA	NA	TGTGCTAGTGGACTAACCCCCGTGTCGGTCACTGAAGCTTTCTTT	CASGLTPVSVTEAFF
TRBV6-2/TRBV6-3	TRBJ2-7	TRBD1	NA	TGTGCCAGCAGTTGGGGACAGGTCTCCTACGAGCAGTACTTC	CASSWGQVSYEQYF
TRBV6-6	TRBJ1-5	TRBD1	NA	TGTGCCAGCAGTCTCCGACAGGGAAAATATAGCAATCAGCCCCAGCATTTT	CASSLRQGKYSNQPQHF
TRBV12-3/TRBV12-4	TRBJ2-7	NA	once	TGTGCCAGCAGTTTGACATCCTCCTACGAGCAGTACTTC	CASSLTSSYEQYF
TRBV7-3	TRBJ1-4	NA	NA	TGTGCCAGCGACAGCGAGAATGAAAAACTGTTTTTT	CASDSENEKLFF
TRBV7-9	TRBJ2-3	NA	NA	TGTGCCAGCAGCTTCCCAGTGAAAGGCCAGGAAGGAGATACGCAGTATTTT	CASSFPVKGQEGDTQYF
TRBV7-2	TRBJ1-2	NA	NA	TGTGCCAGCAGCCGAGACATAAACTATGGCTACACCTTC	CASSRDINYGYTF
TRBV5-5	TRBJ2-1	NA	NA	TGTGCCAGCAGGACCGCGGCAAACTACAATGAGCAGTTCTTC	CASRTAANYNEQFF
TRBV12-3/TRBV12-4	TRBJ2-1	NA	once	TGTGCCAGCAGTTTTAGTGCCTGGCAGTTCTTC	CASSFSAWQFF
TRBV6-5	TRBJ2-7	TRBD2	NA	TGTGCCAGCAGAATAGGACTAAGCGGGACCGAGCAGTACTTC	CASRIGLSGTEQYF
TRBV9	TRBJ2-1	TRBD2	NA	TGTGCCAGCAGCGGCTCTAGCGGGCTATACAATGAGCAGTTCTTC	CASSGSSGLYNEQFF
TRBV9	TRBJ2-5	NA	NA	TGTGCCAGCAGCGTCTGGGGGGGCGTGGAGACCCAGTACTTC	CASSVWGGVETQYF
TRBV10-3	TRBJ1-3	NA	NA	TGTGCCATCAGTGAGTCCGTAGACACCATATATTTT	CAISESVDTIYF
TRBV10-3	TRBJ2-7	NA	many	TGTGCCATCAGTGACAGGGACTACGAGCAGTACTTC	CAISDRDYEQYF
TRBV19	TRBJ2-5	NA	once	TGTGCCAGTACCCCGAAGGGGGGGGAGACCCAGTACTTC	CASTPKGGETQYF
TRBV7-9	TRBJ1-2	NA	NA	TGTGCCAGCAGTTCAGGCAGCTACTATGGCTACACCTTC	CASSSGSYYGYTF
TRBV21-1	TRBJ2-1	NA	NA	TGTGCCAGCAGCAAAGTTATAGGCGGGGATTCCTACAATGAGCAGTTCTTC	CASSKVIGGDSYNEQFF
TRBV9	TRBJ1-2	TRBD1	NA	TGTGCCAGCAGCCGACAGGGGACTGACTATGGCTACACCTTC	CASSRQGTDYGYTF
TRBV4-2	TRBJ2-3	NA	NA	TGTGCCAGCAGCCAAGTCGGGACAACTAGCACAGATACGCAGTATTTT	CASSQVGTTSTDTQYF
TRBV12-3/TRBV12-4	TRBJ2-5	NA	NA	TGTGCCAGCACCCCAGGGGAGACCCAGTACTTC	CASTPGETQYF
TRBV9	TRBJ2-1	TRBD1	NA	TGTGCCAGCAGAATGGGACAGGGGGCGGGTGAGCAGTTCTTC	CASRMGQGAGEQFF
TRBV2	TRBJ1-1	NA	NA	TGTGCGCACGGGGGTGAGAACACTGAAGCTTTCTTT	CAHGGENTEAFF
TRBV13	TRBJ2-1	TRBD1	NA	TGTGCCAGCAGTCACAGGGGAATCTCCTACAATGAGCAGTTCTTC	CASSHRGISYNEQFF
TRBV10-3	TRBJ2-7	NA	NA	TGTGCCATCGGTCGACAGGAATCCTACGAGCAGTACTTC	CAIGRQESYEQYF
TRBV7-8	TRBJ1-6	TRBD1	NA	TGTGCCAGCAGCCTCATGACAGGGAACAATTCACCCCTCCACTTT	CASSLMTGNNSPLHF
TRBV2	TRBJ2-1	TRBD2	NA	TGTGCCAGCACCCAAGAAGCGGGAGGAGAAAGGAATGAGCAGTTCTTC	CASTQEAGGERNEQFF
TRBV29-1	TRBJ1-2	NA	few	TGCAGCGCCCAGGTCGGCGACTATGGCTACACCTTC	CSAQVGDYGYTF
TRBV18	TRBJ1-3	TRBD1	NA	TGTGCCAGCTCACCAGGGACAGGGGGCAATGGAAACACCATATATTTT	CASSPGTGGNGNTIYF
TRBV9	TRBJ2-2	NA	NA	TGTGCCAGCAGCGTCCAGGGGTCAAACACCGGGGAGCTGTTTTTT	CASSVQGSNTGELFF
TRBV6-2/TRBV6-3	TRBJ2-7	TRBD1	NA	TGTGCCAGCAGACCTCCAGGCAGGGGGTACGAGCAGTACTTC	CASRPPGRGYEQYF
TRBV5-1	TRBJ1-5	NA	NA	TGCGCCAGCAGCTTGGGGTACAATAGCAATCAGCCCCAGCATTTT	CASSLGYNSNQPQHF
TRBV13	TRBJ2-2	TRBD2	NA	TGTGCCAGCAGCCCCCCTGGCGGGAGGTACACCGGGGAGCTGTTTTTT	CASSPPGGRYTGELFF
TRBV4-3	TRBJ2-1	TRBD2	once	TGCGCCAGCAGCCAAGAATTTGCTAGCGGGAGTTACAATGAGCAGTTCTTC	CASSQEFASGSYNEQFF
TRBV5-1	TRBJ1-1	NA	NA	TGCGCCAGCAGCTTGGAGCCGAACACTGAAGCTTTCTTT	CASSLEPNTEAFF
TRBV3-1/TRBV3-2	TRBJ2-1	NA	NA	TGTGCCAGCAGCCACGATGAGCAGTTCTTC	CASSHDEQFF
TRBV19	TRBJ1-1	NA	NA	TGTGCCAGTAGTAATAGAGGCGGGAACACTGAAGCTTTCTTT	CASSNRGGNTEAFF
TRBV5-8	TRBJ1-4	NA	few	TGTGCCAGCAGCTTTGGACAGTCAACTAATGAAAAACTGTTTTTT	CASSFGQSTNEKLFF
TRBV7-8	TRBJ2-7	NA	NA	TGTGCCAGCAGCTTGAGGGCAGAGCAGTACTTC	CASSLRAEQYF
TRBV10-3	TRBJ1-3	NA	NA	TGTGCCATCAGTGAGGGGGAGGGCAGTGGAAACACCATATATTTT	CAISEGEGSGNTIYF
TRBV18	TRBJ1-3	NA	NA	TGTGCCAGCTCACCATCAGGGGGAAACACCATATATTTT	CASSPSGGNTIYF
TRBV29-1	TRBJ1-2	NA	NA	TGCAGCGTTGAAGATCAAGGGGTAGGAGGCTACACCTTC	CSVEDQGVGGYTF
TRBV6-6	TRBJ1-1	NA	NA	TGTGCCAGCAGGCGGGACGGATTGTACACTGAAGCTTTCTTT	CASRRDGLYTEAFF
TRBV19	TRBJ1-5	NA	NA	TGTGCCAGTAGTGAGGACACGGTACGCAATCAGCCCCAGCATTTT	CASSEDTVRNQPQHF
TRBV29-1	TRBJ2-5	NA	NA	TGCAGCGTTGAAGATCGGGGGAGGCAAGAGACCCAGTACTTC	CSVEDRGRQETQYF
TRBV10-3	TRBJ2-7	TRBD1	NA	TGTGCCATCAGTGAGTCGGGACAGGGCCTTATGGAGCAGTACTTC	CAISESGQGLMEQYF
TRBV10-3	TRBJ2-1	TRBD1	once	TGTGCCATCAGGACTGAAACACCGGGACAGGGTATTAAGGATGAGCAGTTCTTC	CAIRTETPGQGIKDEQFF
TRBV2	TRBJ2-1	TRBD2	NA	TGTGCCAGCAGTGCTAGCGGATCCCACAATGAGCAGTTCTTC	CASSASGSHNEQFF
TRBV6-5	TRBJ1-2	NA	NA	TGTGCCAGCAGCCGGCGGGGGGGTGGCTACACCTTC	CASSRRGGGYTF
TRBV11-2	TRBJ1-1	NA	NA	TGTGCCAGCAGCTTGACAGGTAGAACTTTCTTT	CASSLTGRTFF
TRBV7-8	TRBJ1-2	NA	NA	TGTGCCAGCACCCTCCTAGGGAGGGCAGGGGAAGGCTACACCTTC	CASTLLGRAGEGYTF
TRBV15	TRBJ1-2	TRBD1	NA	TGTGCCACCAGCCAGGACAGGGAGGGCTATGGCTACACCTTC	CATSQDREGYGYTF
TRBV19	TRBJ1-2	NA	NA	TGTGCCAGTAGTATAGCGGAGGGAGCTTTTCACCTTTATGGCTACACCTTC	CASSIAEGAFHLYGYTF
TRBV19	TRBJ1-1	NA	NA	TGTGCCAGTAGAAAGAGCGAAGGCACTGAAGCTTTCTTT	CASRKSEGTEAFF
TRBV30	TRBJ1-2	NA	NA	TGTGCCTGGAGGACGGGGGGCGGCTACACCTTC	CAWRTGGGYTF